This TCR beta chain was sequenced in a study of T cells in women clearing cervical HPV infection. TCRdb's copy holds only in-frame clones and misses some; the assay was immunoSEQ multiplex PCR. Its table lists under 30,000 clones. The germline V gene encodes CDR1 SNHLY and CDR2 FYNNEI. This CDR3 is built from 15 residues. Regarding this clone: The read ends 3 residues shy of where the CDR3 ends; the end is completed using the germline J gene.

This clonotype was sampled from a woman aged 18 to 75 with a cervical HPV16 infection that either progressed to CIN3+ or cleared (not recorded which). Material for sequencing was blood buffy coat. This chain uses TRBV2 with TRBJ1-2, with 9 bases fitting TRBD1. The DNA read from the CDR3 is TGTGCCAGCAGTATAGACAGGGGGACCACAGATACC. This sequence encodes CASSIDRGTTDT. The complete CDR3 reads CASSIDRGTTDTYTF.